The 12 T cell receptor beta chains presented below share a single source sample, sequenced in a study of CD8+ T cells in alopecia areata. Sample treatment: oral pan-JAK inhibitor, 5-10 mg twice daily. cDNA prepared by RNA extraction and subsequent reverse transcription served as the template for sequencing. The assay was immunoSEQ multiplex PCR, and TCRdb's table has in-frame clones only and misses some. The sample contains 150,000 to 200,000 clones, 58% of which appear only once. Specimen: CD4+ T cells sorted from blood, collected at week 24, from a patient treated with tofacitinib. These receptors originate from a human donor with alopecia areata.

V is TRBV28 and J is TRBJ2-1, with 10 bases lining up with TRBD2. Germline values: CDR1 MDHEN, CDR2 SYDVKM. V was pared by 3 bases and J by 2 bases, with 4 bases of the junction left unmatched. The CDR3 contains 16 residues. Here the CDR3 reads CASSFGLAVPYNEQFF. Written as DNA, the CDR3 is TGTGCCAGCAGTTTCGGACTAGCGGTTCCCTACAATGAGCAGTTCTTC.

The CDR3 sequence is CASSLLAGSTVNTQYF. CDR3 nucleotides: TGTGCCAGCAGCTTACTAGCGGGGTCTACAGTTAATACGCAGTATTTT. The chain combines TRBV11-2 with TRBJ2-3; 9 nucleotides agree with TRBD2. Germline assignment: CDR1 SGHAT and CDR2 FQNNGV. V shed 2 bases, J shed 7 bases, and the junction held 10 bases outside the gene matches. The CDR3 covers 16 residues.

The chain recombines TRBV2 with TRBJ2-7; D not resolved. The V end was cut by 6 bases, the J end by 0 bases, with 12 bases between. The CDR3 runs to 14 residues. Germline assignment: CDR1 SNHLY and CDR2 FYNNEI. The CDR3 DNA is TGTGCCAGCAGATCAAATGGGAACTCCTACGAGCAGTACTTC. It codes for CASRSNGNSYEQYF.

This clone turned up a few times. V and J are TRBV7-2 and TRBJ2-2; D is ambiguous. Germline V CDR1 and CDR2: SGHTA, FQGNSA. V lost 6 bases to trimming and J lost 5 bases, with 13 bases between them. CDR3 length: 14 amino acids. The CDR3 reads CASRPTGQTGELFF. CDR3 coding DNA: TGTGCCAGCAGGCCAACCGGGCAGACCGGGGAGCTGTTTTTT.

The rearrangement uses TRBV5-4 and TRBJ2-5; the match to TRBD1 covers 9 bases. The V gene's germline CDR1 is SGHNT and CDR2 YYREEE (reference sequence). The V gene end was trimmed by 4 bases and the J gene end by 2 bases; junction bases not matched to a gene: 3. This CDR3 comprises 14 residues. CDR3 region: CASSGDRGQETQYF. The CDR3 bases are TGTGCCAGCAGCGGTGACAGGGGGCAAGAGACCCAGTACTTC. Full variable domain (remainder filled in from reference TRBV5-4 and TRBJ2-5): ETGVTQSPTHLIKTRGQQVTLRCSSQSGHNTVSWYQQALGQGPQFIFQYYREEENGRGNFPPRFSGLQFPNYSSELNVNALELDDSALYLCASSGDRGQETQYFGPGTRLLVL.

The sample holds a few counts of this clone. CDR3 DNA: TGCAGCGTAGCAATAGCGGTATCCTCCTACGAGCAGTACTTC. As protein: CSVAIAVSSYEQYF. The chain combines TRBV29-1 with TRBJ2-7, with a tentative D call TRBD2 (6 bases). Germline loops: CDR1 SQVTM, CDR2 ANQGSEA. Trimming took off 6 bases at V and 0 bases at J, with 15 bases between the two ends. This CDR3 has 14 residues.

This clone was detected only a few times. The chain combines TRBV5-1 with TRBJ2-1, with D possibly being TRBD1 (6 bases). CDR1 SGHRS and CDR2 YFSETQ come from the germline V gene. Trimming stripped 6 bases from V and 5 bases from J, with 21 bases between. CDR3 length: 16 residues. As DNA, the CDR3 is TGCGCCAGCACAAGGTCGTCGGACAGTATCCACAATGAGCAGTTCTTC. It specifies CASTRSSDSIHNEQFF.

In this sample, this clone turned up a few times. V and J are TRBV4-3 and TRBJ2-3, with TRBD1 matching 8 bases. CDR1 is LGHNA, CDR2 YSLEER, per germline. The trim removed 4 bases at V and 5 bases at J, leaving 11 bases unmatched. The length of the CDR3 is 16 residues. CDR3 amino acids: CASSPGRGRGQDTQYF. The CDR3 coding sequence is TGCGCCAGCAGCCCGGGTCGGGGCAGGGGGCAAGATACGCAGTATTTT.

The chain employs TRBV18 and TRBJ2-3; D unclear. Germline values: CDR1 KGHSH, CDR2 LQKENI. The V gene lost 2 bases and the J gene lost 2 bases, with 11 bases spanning the gap. The CDR3 length is 15 residues. CDR3 amino acids: CASSPRATDTDTQYF. The CDR3 region has the DNA TGTGCCAGCTCACCAAGGGCTACTGACACAGATACGCAGTATTTT.

The chain couples TRBV4-1 to TRBJ2-1; tentative D call: TRBD2 (7 bases). Trimming took off 4 bases at V and 4 bases at J, with 14 bases between the two ends. Germline CDR1 is MGHRA and CDR2 is YSYEKL. This CDR3 is built from 15 residues. CDR3 nucleotides: TGCGCCAGCAGCCCTTGGCGGGGGCCATACAATGAGCAGTTCTTC. The encoded protein is CASSPWRGPYNEQFF.

The chain couples TRBV4-2 to TRBJ2-4, with a tentative D call TRBD1 (7 bases). CDR1 is LGHNA, CDR2 YNFKEQ, per germline. The CDR3 is 15 amino acids. Trimming took 3 bases from V and 6 from J, leaving 15 bases between them. CDR3 nucleotides: TGTGCCAGCAGCCAGGAGGGGGCTGCGGGAAACATTCAGTACTTC. This gives the protein CASSQEGAAGNIQYF.

This clone occurred a few times. This CDR3 reads CSVEPGLAGVLDTQYF. Here the CDR3 DNA reads TGCAGCGTCGAGCCGGGACTAGCGGGAGTCTTAGATACGCAGTATTTT. V is TRBV29-1 and J is TRBJ2-3, with 14 bases lining up with TRBD2. Germline V gene data show CDR1 as SQVTM and CDR2 as ANQGSEA. J gave up 5 bases and V 6 bases, and 10 bases lay outside the gene matches. This CDR3 comprises 16 residues.